These T cell receptor beta chains were read from a single sample in a study of a mutant IDH1 vaccine in newly diagnosed glioma. These TCRs are of unknown antigen specificity. Some clones are missing from TCRdb's copy, which holds only in-frame ones; the method was immunoSEQ multiplex PCR. The sample carries roughly 49,000 clones, approximately 92% recorded once. The material sequenced was PBMCs, taken from a glioma patient whose treatment included an IDH1 peptide vaccine. Receptor source: a man aged 45-60 years with glioma. CDR3s include the opening cysteine and the closing phenylalanine or tryptophan. A D gene is named only where the DNA matches it firmly. Clone size is shown for a subset of rows, as once, few, many or a class of expanded clone.

size	V	J	D	CDR3	DNA
once	TRBV2	TRBJ2-3	NA	CASRRGGASTDTQYF	TGTGCCAGCAGGAGGGGCGGGGCGAGCACAGATACGCAGTATTTT
NA	TRBV11-2	TRBJ2-3	TRBD2	CASRAGGSTDTQYF	TGTGCCAGCAGGGCGGGGGGTAGCACAGATACGCAGTATTTT
NA	TRBV5-4	TRBJ2-7	NA	CASSLAKGAYEQYF	TGTGCCAGCAGCTTGGCCAAGGGGGCCTACGAGCAGTACTTC
NA	TRBV10-2	TRBJ2-1	NA	CASSGLADHNEQFF	TGCGCCAGCAGTGGGCTAGCAGACCACAATGAGCAGTTCTTC
NA	TRBV6-5	TRBJ1-1	NA	CASSRAHTEAFF	TGTGCCAGCAGTAGAGCCCACACTGAAGCTTTCTTT
NA	TRBV9	TRBJ2-5	NA	CASSLPDSQETQYF	TGTGCCAGCAGCCTCCCCGACAGCCAAGAGACCCAGTACTTC
NA	TRBV27	TRBJ2-5	NA	CASSPRQRYQETQYF	TGTGCCAGCAGTCCCCGACAGCGGTACCAAGAGACCCAGTACTTC
few	TRBV7-9	TRBJ1-1	TRBD1	CASSQDRGYTEAFF	TGTGCCAGCAGCCAGGACAGGGGATATACTGAAGCTTTCTTT
NA	TRBV6-5	TRBJ2-2	NA	CASSYSGGTVELFF	TGTGCCAGCAGTTACTCTGGGGGCACGGTAGAGCTGTTTTTT
NA	TRBV6-6	TRBJ2-2	NA	CASSFLLSGTGELFF	TGTGCCAGCAGTTTTCTTTTGAGTGGCACCGGGGAGCTGTTTTTT
NA	TRBV7-2	TRBJ2-3	TRBD2	CASSLALLAGSTDTQYF	TGTGCCAGCAGCTTAGCGCTGCTAGCGGGCAGCACAGATACGCAGTATTTT
NA	TRBV5-6	TRBJ1-5	NA	CASTLGASADQPQHF	TGTGCCAGCACCTTAGGGGCCTCAGCCGATCAGCCCCAGCATTTT
NA	TRBV29-1	TRBJ2-7	TRBD2	CSVEGTSGRTPYEQYF	TGCAGCGTTGAAGGAACTAGCGGGAGAACCCCCTACGAGCAGTACTTC
NA	TRBV7-6	TRBJ1-1	NA	CASSLVGMNTEAFF	TGTGCCAGCAGCTTAGTGGGTATGAACACTGAAGCTTTCTTT
once	TRBV5-1	TRBJ2-5	NA	CASSLNFKETQYF	TGCGCCAGCAGCTTGAATTTCAAGGAGACCCAGTACTTC
NA	TRBV2	TRBJ2-5	TRBD2	CASSPQLAAQETQYF	TGTGCCAGCAGTCCTCAACTAGCGGCGCAAGAGACCCAGTACTTC
NA	TRBV29-1	TRBJ2-7	TRBD1	CSVEEQGTTSYEQYF	TGCAGCGTTGAAGAACAGGGGACCACATCCTACGAGCAGTACTTC
NA	TRBV6-5	TRBJ1-6	NA	CASSYGWGAGVSPLHF	TGTGCCAGCAGTTACGGGTGGGGCGCGGGGGTATCACCCCTCCACTTT
once	TRBV19	TRBJ1-5	NA	CASEGTNPISNQPQHF	TGTGCCAGTGAGGGCACCAATCCTATTAGCAATCAGCCCCAGCATTTT
NA	TRBV28	TRBJ1-5	NA	CASSLLGLGGNQPQHF	TGTGCCAGCAGTTTATTGGGCCTAGGTGGCAATCAGCCCCAGCATTTT
once	TRBV9	TRBJ2-1	NA	CASSDGTPAEQFF	TGTGCCAGCAGCGATGGGACCCCCGCCGAGCAGTTCTTC
NA	TRBV5-5	TRBJ1-5	NA	CASSLFFSGGSNQPQHF	TGTGCCAGCAGCTTGTTTTTTTCTGGGGGAAGCAATCAGCCCCAGCATTTT
NA	TRBV5-4	TRBJ2-7	TRBD2	CASSLGASGVYEQYF	TGTGCCAGCAGCTTGGGGGCTAGCGGGGTTTACGAGCAGTACTTC
NA	TRBV5-6	TRBJ2-7	NA	CASSLVGATYEQYF	TGTGCCAGCAGCTTGGTGGGGGCCACATACGAGCAGTACTTC